A single sample is the source of the 13 T cell receptor beta chains below, sequenced in a study of blood T cell repertoires in COVID-19. TCRdb's table, derived via immunoSEQ multiplex PCR, lists solely in-frame clones and lacks some. The sample includes over 200,000 clones, approximately 82% seen only once; the top ten take 5% to 6%. The sequenced sample was peripheral blood. The receptors stem from an older man with acute or convalescent COVID-19.

This chain connects TRBV28 to TRBJ1-2; 12 nucleotides line up with TRBD1. The CDR3 runs to 16 residues. V lost 6 bases to trimming and J lost 4 bases; unmatched junction nucleotides: 9. In germline, CDR1 is MDHEN, CDR2 SYDVKM. CDR3 amino acids: CASRPGTGGAGYGYTF. CDR3 coding DNA: TGTGCCAGCAGACCCGGGACAGGGGGCGCTGGCTATGGCTACACCTTC.

For this clone: The identical CDR3 is also encoded by other nucleotide sequences in the sample. The rearrangement joins TRBV19 to TRBJ1-1; maybe TRBD1 (6 bases). Germline V gene sequence: CDR1 LNHDA, CDR2 SQIVND (reference sequence). Between the trimmed V and J ends, which lost 1 base and 1 base, there was a span of 10 bases. The CDR3 is 15 residues long. The CDR3 reads CASSIAGQPNTEAFF. The DNA of the CDR3 is TGTGCCAGTAGTATAGCCGGACAGCCGAACACTGAAGCTTTCTTT.

In its sample, this clone was seen a few times. The CDR3 region has the DNA TGTGCCAGCAGTGTGACAGGGGTTGAACCGTTCTTC. This encodes CASSVTGVEPFF. The gene calls are TRBV2 and TRBJ2-1; 8 bases align to TRBD1. CDR3 size: 12 residues. The ends lost 4 bases at V and 15 bases at J; junction bases unmatched: 8. Looked up from germline, CDR1 is SNHLY and CDR2 is FYNNEI. Looking up the rest from reference TRBV2 and TRBJ2-1 gives the full variable domain: EPEVTQTPSHQVTQMGQEVILRCVPISNHLYFYWYRQILGQKVEFLVSFYNNEISEKSEIFDDQFSVERPDGSNFTLKIRSTKLEDSAMYFCASSVTGVEPFFGPGTRLTVL.

The chain employs TRBV28 and TRBJ2-7, with TRBD1 identical over 9 bases. From germline, CDR1 is MDHEN and CDR2 SYDVKM. The ends lost 3 bases at V and 9 bases at J; junction bases unmatched: 3. The CDR3 has 12 residues. CDR3 nucleotide sequence: TGTGCCAGCAGTTTGGGGACAGGGCGGCAGTACTTC. Its protein is CASSLGTGRQYF.

The chain joins TRBV6-5 to TRBJ1-1; 8 bases align to TRBD1. The germline gives CDR1 MNHEY, CDR2 SVGAGI. V gave up 6 bases and J gave up 6 bases; unmatched junction bases: 9. There are 14 residues in the CDR3. CDR3 nucleotide sequence: TGTGCCAGCAGGCCGGACAGGGTTTTGTCTGAAGCTTTCTTT. Its protein product is CASRPDRVLSEAFF.

The sample holds one count of this clone. The V call is TRBV27, the J call TRBJ2-3; 7 positions match TRBD1. CDR1 MNHEY and CDR2 SMNVEV come from the germline V gene (reference sequence). The CDR3 contains 14 residues. With 6 bases clipped from V and 2 bases from J, the junction kept 5 bases outside the gene matches. Written as DNA, the CDR3 is TGTGCCAGCAGGAGACAGGGAACCACAGATACGCAGTATTTT. As protein: CASRRQGTTDTQYF.

As regards this clone: No DNA is shown, since the ends of the CDR3 on it are uncertain; the CDR3 is the one TCRdb lists. This chain links TRBV28 with TRBJ2-2; the table's D call, TRBD2, has no DNA check behind it. The CDR3 totals 17 residues, both ends included. Germline lookup yields CDR1 MDHEN and CDR2 SYDVKM. The CDR3 spells CASSFGSGGFDTGELFF.

The chain employs TRBV11-3 and TRBJ1-2; TRBD1 agrees at 7 bases. J gave up 3 bases and V 1 base, and 8 bases lay outside the gene matches. Germline values: CDR1 SGHNT, CDR2 YENEEA. The CDR3 contains 16 residues. In DNA form, the CDR3 reads TGTGCCAGCAGCTTAGGGGGGACAGCCGTTGACTATGGCTACACCTTC. This gives the protein CASSLGGTAVDYGYTF.

This clone was counted once. V is TRBV18 and J is TRBJ1-2; 7 bases align to TRBD1. The CDR3 loop spans 16 amino acids. Per germline, CDR1 KGHSH and CDR2 LQKENI. The V gene end was trimmed by 5 bases and the J gene end by 14 bases; junction bases not matched to a gene: 23. CDR3 DNA: TGTGCCAGCTCAGCGAACTCCGGGACAGTTTACGCGTCTAGGACCTTC. Residues: CASSANSGTVYASRTF. Filled out from reference TRBV18 and TRBJ1-2, the complete variable domain reads NAGVMQNPRHLVRRRGQEARLRCSPMKGHSHVYWYRQLPEEGLKFMVYLQKENIIDESGMPKERFSAEFPKEGPSILRIQQVVRGDSAAYFCASSANSGTVYASRTFGSGTRLTVV.

J is TRBJ2-3 and V is TRBV9, with TRBD2 identical over 8 bases. The length of the CDR3 is 14 residues. Trimming removed 3 bases from V and 2 bases from J; junction bases left unmatched: 2. The germline gives CDR1 SGDLS, CDR2 YYNGEE. For the CDR3, the DNA is TGTGCCAGCAGCGGTAGCGGGGTCACAGATACGCAGTATTTT. This codes for CASSGSGVTDTQYF. Using reference TRBV9 and TRBJ2-3 for the parts outside the CDR3, the full variable domain is DSGVTQTPKHLITATGQRVTLRCSPRSGDLSVYWYQQSLDQGLQFLIQYYNGEERAKGNILERFSAQQFPDLHSELNLSSLELGDSALYFCASSGSGVTDTQYFGPGTRLTVL.

The V and J genes are TRBV18 and TRBJ2-3; TRBD2 aligns across 13 bases. V shed 4 bases and J 4 bases; nucleotides not matched to a gene: 2. Germline CDR1 reads KGHSH; CDR2 reads LQKENI. This CDR3 has 15 residues. The CDR3 is CASSRGLAGADTQYF. The CDR3 coding sequence is TGTGCCAGCTCACGCGGACTAGCGGGAGCAGATACGCAGTATTTT.

In DNA, the CDR3 is TGTGCCAGCAGTGAGGCACTAGAGGATACGCAGTATTTT. Translating gives CASSEALEDTQYF. This sequence joins TRBV25-1 and TRBJ2-3; D is perhaps TRBD2 (5 bases). Germline CDR1 reads MGHDK; CDR2 reads SYGVNS. The V gene lost 3 bases and the J gene lost 6 bases, with 10 bases spanning the gap. This CDR3 has 13 residues.

The chain combines TRBV7-9 with TRBJ1-1, with 8 bases fitting TRBD1. Germline CDR1 SEHNR, CDR2 FQNEAQ (reference sequence). The CDR3 consists of 14 residues. V gave up 3 bases and J gave up 4 bases; unmatched junction bases: 4. The CDR3 sequence is CASSFGQGATEAFF. The CDR3, as DNA: TGTGCCAGCAGCTTCGGGCAGGGGGCCACTGAAGCTTTCTTT.